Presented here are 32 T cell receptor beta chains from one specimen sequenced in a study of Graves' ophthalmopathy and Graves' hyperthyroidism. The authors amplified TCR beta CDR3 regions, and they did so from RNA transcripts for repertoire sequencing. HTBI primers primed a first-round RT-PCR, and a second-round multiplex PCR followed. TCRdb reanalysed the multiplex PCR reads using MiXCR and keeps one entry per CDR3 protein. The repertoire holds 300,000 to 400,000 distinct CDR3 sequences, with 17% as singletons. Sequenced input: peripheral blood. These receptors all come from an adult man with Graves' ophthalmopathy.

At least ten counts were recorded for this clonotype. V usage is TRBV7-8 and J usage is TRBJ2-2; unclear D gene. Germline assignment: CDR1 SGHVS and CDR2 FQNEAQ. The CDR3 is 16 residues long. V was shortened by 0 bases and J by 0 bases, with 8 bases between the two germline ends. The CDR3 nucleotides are TGTGCCAGCAGCTTAGCCGTGCGGACGAACACCGGGGAGCTGTTTTTT. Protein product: CASSLAVRTNTGELFF.

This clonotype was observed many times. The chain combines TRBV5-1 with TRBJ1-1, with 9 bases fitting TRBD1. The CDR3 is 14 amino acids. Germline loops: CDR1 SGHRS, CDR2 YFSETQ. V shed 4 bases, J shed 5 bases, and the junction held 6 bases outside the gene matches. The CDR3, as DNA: TGCGCCAGCAGCCACGGGACAGGGATTACTGAAGCTTTCTTT. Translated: CASSHGTGITEAFF.

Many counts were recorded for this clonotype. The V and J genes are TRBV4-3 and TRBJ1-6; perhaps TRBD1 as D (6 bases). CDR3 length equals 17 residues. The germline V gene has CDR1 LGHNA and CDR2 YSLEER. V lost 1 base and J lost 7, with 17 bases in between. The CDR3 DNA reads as TGCGCCAGCAGCCAAGGCGGGCAGGGGACACCCAATTCACCCCTCCACTTT. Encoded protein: CASSQGGQGTPNSPLHF.

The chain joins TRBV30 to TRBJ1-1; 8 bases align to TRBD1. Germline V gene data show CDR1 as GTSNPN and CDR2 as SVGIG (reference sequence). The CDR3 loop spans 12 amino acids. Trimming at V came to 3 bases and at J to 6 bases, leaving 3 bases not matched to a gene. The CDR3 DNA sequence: TGTGCCTGGAGCCAGGGGGCCTCTGAAGCTTTCTTT. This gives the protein CAWSQGASEAFF.

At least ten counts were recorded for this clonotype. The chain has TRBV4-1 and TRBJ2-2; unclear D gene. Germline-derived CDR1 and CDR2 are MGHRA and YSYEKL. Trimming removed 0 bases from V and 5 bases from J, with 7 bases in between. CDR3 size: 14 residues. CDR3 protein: CASSQDPRTGELFF. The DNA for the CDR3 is TGCGCCAGCAGCCAAGATCCAAGGACCGGGGAGCTGTTTTTT.

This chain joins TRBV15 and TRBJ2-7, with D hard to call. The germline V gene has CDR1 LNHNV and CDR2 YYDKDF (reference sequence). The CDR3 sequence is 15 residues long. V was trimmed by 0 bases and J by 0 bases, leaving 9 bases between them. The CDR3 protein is CATSRDGVASYEQYF. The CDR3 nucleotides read TGTGCCACCAGCAGAGATGGGGTAGCCTCCTACGAGCAGTACTTC.

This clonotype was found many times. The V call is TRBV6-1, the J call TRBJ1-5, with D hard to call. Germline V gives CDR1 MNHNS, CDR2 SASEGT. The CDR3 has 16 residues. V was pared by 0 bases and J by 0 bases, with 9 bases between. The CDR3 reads CASSEASGYSNQPQHF. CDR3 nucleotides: TGTGCCAGCAGTGAAGCAAGCGGATATAGCAATCAGCCCCAGCATTTT.

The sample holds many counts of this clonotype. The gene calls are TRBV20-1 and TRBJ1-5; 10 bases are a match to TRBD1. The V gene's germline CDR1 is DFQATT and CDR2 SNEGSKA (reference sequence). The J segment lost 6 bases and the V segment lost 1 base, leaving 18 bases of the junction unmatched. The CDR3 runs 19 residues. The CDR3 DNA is TGCAGTGCTAGAGCGGAACTGTTCGGTGGACAGGGGGGAACTCAGCCCCAGCATTTT. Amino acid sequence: CSARAELFGGQGGTQPQHF.

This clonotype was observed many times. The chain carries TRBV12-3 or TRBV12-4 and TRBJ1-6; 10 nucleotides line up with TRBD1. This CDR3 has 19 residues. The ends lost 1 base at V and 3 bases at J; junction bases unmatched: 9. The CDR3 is CASSLVYGTGAFYNSPLHF. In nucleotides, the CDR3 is TGTGCCAGCAGTTTAGTTTACGGGACAGGGGCTTTCTATAATTCACCCCTCCACTTT.

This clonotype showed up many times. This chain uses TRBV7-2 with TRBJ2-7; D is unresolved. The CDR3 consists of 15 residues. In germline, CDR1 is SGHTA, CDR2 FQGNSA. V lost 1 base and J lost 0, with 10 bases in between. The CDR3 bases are TGTGCCAGCAGCTTAGTACCGACACTCTCCTACGAGCAGTACTTC. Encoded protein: CASSLVPTLSYEQYF.

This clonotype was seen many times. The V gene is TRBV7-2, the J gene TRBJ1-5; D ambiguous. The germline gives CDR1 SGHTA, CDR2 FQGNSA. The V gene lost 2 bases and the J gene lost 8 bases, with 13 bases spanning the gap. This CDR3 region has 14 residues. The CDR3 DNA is TGTGCCAGCAGCTTATCCCACGGTTCAGAGCCCCAGCATTTT. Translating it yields CASSLSHGSEPQHF.

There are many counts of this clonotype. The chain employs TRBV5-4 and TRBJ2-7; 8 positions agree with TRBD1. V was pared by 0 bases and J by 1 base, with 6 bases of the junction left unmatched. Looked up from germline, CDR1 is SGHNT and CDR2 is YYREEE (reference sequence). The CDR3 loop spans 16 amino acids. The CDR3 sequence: CASSLGTGGLSYEQYF. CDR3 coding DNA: TGTGCCAGCAGCTTGGGAACAGGGGGTTTGTCCTACGAGCAGTACTTC.

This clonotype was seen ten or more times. The CDR3 nucleotides are TGTGCCAGCAGCTTAAGCGGGGGGTTAGGCACTGAAGCTTTCTTT. Translated: CASSLSGGLGTEAFF. The V gene is TRBV11-2, the J gene TRBJ1-1, with a possible D match to TRBD1 (5 bases). The V end was cut by 2 bases, the J end by 4 bases, with 14 bases between. Germline CDR1 reads SGHAT; CDR2 reads FQNNGV. CDR3 length: 15 residues.

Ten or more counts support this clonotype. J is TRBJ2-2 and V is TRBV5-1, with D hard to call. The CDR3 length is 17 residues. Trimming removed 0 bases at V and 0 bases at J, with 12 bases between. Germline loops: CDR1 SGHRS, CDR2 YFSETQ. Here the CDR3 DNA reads TGCGCCAGCAGCTTGGGTTACGTGGGCTCGAACACCGGGGAGCTGTTTTTT. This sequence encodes CASSLGYVGSNTGELFF.

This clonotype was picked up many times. The CDR3 DNA reads TGCGCCAGCAGCCACTTGAGGGGGACTCAGACTAACGAGCAGTACTTC. The encoded protein is CASSHLRGTQTNEQYF. The chain combines TRBV4-1 with TRBJ2-7, with D perhaps being TRBD1 or TRBD2 (6 bases each). V lost 3 bases to trimming and J lost 5 bases, with 20 bases between them. In germline, CDR1 is MGHRA, CDR2 YSYEKL. CDR3 length: 16 amino acids.

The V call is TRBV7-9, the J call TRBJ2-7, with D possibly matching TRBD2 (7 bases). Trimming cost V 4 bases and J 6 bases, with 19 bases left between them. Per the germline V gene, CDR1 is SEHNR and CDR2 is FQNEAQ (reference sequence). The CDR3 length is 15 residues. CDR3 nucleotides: TGTGCCAGCAGCTACGCGGGGGCTGATTCATCCGAGCAGTACTTC. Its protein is CASSYAGADSSEQYF.

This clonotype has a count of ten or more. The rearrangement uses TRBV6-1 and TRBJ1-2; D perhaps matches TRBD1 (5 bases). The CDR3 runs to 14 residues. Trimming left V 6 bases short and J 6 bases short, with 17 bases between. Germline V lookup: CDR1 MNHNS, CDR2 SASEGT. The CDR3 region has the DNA TGTGCCAGCAGGGATCCCGGGACGGTGAATGGCTACACCTTC. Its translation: CASRDPGTVNGYTF.

CDR3 loop: CASSLGQVPGGTSINEAYEQYF. In nucleotides, the CDR3 is TGCGCCAGCAGTCTAGGGCAGGTCCCGGGGGGGACTTCAATAAACGAGGCCTACGAGCAGTACTTC. The chain is built from TRBV5-1 and TRBJ2-7, with 8 nucleotides matching TRBD2. After removal of 5 bases from V and 2 bases from J, the junction contained 30 bases not matched to a gene. The CDR3 is made up of 22 amino acids. From germline, CDR1 is SGHRS and CDR2 YFSETQ. The variable domain in full, with the rest retrieved from reference TRBV5-1 and TRBJ2-7, is KAGVTQTPRYLIKTRGQQVTLSCSPISGHRSVSWYQQTPGQGLQFLFEYFSETQRNKGNFPGRFSGRQFSNSRSEMNVSTLELGDSALYLCASSLGQVPGGTSINEAYEQYFGPGTRLTVT.

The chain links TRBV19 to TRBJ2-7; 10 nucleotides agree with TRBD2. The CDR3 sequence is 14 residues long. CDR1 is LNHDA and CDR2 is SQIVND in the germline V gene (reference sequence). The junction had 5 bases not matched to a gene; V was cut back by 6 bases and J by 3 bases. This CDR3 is CASRRTSGVYEQYF. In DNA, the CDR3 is TGTGCCAGTAGACGCACTAGCGGGGTCTACGAGCAGTACTTC.

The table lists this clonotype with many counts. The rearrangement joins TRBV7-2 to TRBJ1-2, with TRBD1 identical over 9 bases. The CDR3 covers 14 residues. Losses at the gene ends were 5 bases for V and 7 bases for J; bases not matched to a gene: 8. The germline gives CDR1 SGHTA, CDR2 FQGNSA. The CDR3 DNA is TGTGCCAGCAGCACGCCGGGACAGGGCGGTGGCTACACCTTC. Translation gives CASSTPGQGGGYTF.

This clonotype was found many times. The CDR3 DNA follows: TGCGCCAGCAGCGGATCCGGGACAGAAAACATTCAGTACTTC. As protein: CASSGSGTENIQYF. The rearrangement uses TRBV5-1 and TRBJ2-4, with 7 bases lining up with TRBD1. Germline V gene lookup returns CDR1 SGHRS and CDR2 YFSETQ. V gave up 4 bases and J gave up 5 bases; unmatched junction bases: 6. CDR3 length: 14 residues. The full variable domain, in which reference TRBV5-1 and TRBJ2-4 provide the parts outside the CDR3, is KAGVTQTPRYLIKTRGQQVTLSCSPISGHRSVSWYQQTPGQGLQFLFEYFSETQRNKGNFPGRFSGRQFSNSRSEMNVSTLELGDSALYLCASSGSGTENIQYFGAGTRLSVL.

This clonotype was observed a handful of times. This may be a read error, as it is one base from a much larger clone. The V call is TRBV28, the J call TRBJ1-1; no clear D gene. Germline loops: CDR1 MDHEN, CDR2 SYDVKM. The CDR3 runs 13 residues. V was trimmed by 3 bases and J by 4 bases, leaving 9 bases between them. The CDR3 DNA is TGTGCCAGCAGTTTTAGGGTCCCCACTGAAGCTTTCTTT. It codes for CASSFRVPTEAFF.

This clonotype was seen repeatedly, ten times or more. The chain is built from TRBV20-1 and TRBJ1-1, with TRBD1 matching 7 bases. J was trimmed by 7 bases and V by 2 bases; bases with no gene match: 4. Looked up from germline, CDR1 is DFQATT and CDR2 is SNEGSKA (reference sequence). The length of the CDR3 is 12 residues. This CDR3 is CSARKTGVEAFF. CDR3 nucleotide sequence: TGCAGTGCTAGAAAAACAGGGGTTGAAGCTTTCTTT.

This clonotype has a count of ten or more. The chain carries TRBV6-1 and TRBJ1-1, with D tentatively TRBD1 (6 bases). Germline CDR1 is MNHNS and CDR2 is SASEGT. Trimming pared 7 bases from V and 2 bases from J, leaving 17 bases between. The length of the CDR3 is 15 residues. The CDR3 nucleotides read TGTGCCAGCAAGGGGGGAACGGGTGGAAACACTGAAGCTTTCTTT. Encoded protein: CASKGGTGGNTEAFF.

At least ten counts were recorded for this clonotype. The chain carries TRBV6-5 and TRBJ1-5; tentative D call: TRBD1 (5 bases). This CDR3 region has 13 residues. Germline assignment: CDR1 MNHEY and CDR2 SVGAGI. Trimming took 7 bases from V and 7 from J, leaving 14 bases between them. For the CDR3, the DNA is TGTGCCAGCATCGGGCAGGGCGGCCAGCCCCAGCATTTT. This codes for CASIGQGGQPQHF.

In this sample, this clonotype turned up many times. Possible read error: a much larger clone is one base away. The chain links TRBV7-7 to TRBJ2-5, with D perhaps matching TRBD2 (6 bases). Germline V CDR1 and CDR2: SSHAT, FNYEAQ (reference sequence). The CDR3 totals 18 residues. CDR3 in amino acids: CASSFFPIETSSGKTQYF. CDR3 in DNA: TGTGCTAGCAGCTTCTTCCCGATAGAGACTAGTTCAGGGAAGACCCAGTACTTC.

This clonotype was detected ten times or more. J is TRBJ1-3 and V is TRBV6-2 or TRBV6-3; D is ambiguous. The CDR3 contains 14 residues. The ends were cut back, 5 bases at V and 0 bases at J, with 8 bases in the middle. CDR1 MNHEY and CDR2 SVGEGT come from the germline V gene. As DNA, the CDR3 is TGTGCCAGCAGTACCCCGGGCTCTGGAAACACCATATATTTT. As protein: CASSTPGSGNTIYF.

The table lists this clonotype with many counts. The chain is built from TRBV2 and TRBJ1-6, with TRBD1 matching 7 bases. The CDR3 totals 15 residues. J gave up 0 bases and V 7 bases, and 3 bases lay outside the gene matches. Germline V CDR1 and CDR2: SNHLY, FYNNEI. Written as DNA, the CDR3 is TGTGCCAGCAAGAGGGACAGCTCCTATAATTCACCCCTCCACTTT. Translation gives CASKRDSSYNSPLHF. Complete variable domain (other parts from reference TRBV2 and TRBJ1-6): EPEVTQTPSHQVTQMGQEVILRCVPISNHLYFYWYRQILGQKVEFLVSFYNNEISEKSEIFDDQFSVERPDGSNFTLKIRSTKLEDSAMYFCASKRDSSYNSPLHFGNGTRLTVT.

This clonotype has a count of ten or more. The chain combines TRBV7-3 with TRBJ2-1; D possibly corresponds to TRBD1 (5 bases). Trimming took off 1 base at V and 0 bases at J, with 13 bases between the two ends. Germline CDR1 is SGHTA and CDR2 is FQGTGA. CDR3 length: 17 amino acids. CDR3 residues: CASSLIPPGHSYNEQFF. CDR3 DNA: TGTGCCAGCAGCTTAATCCCCCCCGGACACTCCTACAATGAGCAGTTCTTC.

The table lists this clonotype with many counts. The CDR3 here is CASSFSLAGVYEQYF. The CDR3 nucleotides read TGTGCCAGCAGTTTTAGCCTAGCGGGAGTTTACGAGCAGTACTTC. The chain is built from TRBV28 and TRBJ2-7; 10 nucleotides line up with TRBD2. The CDR3 is made up of 15 amino acids. V dropped 3 bases and J dropped 4; count of bases not matched to a gene: 6. Germline CDR1 and CDR2: MDHEN and SYDVKM.

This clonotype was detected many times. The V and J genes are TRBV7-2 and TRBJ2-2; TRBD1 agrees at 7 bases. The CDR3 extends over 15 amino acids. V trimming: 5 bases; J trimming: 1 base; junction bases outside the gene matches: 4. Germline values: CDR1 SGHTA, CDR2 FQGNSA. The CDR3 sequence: CASSPWTGNTGELFF. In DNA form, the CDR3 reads TGTGCCAGCAGCCCCTGGACAGGGAACACCGGGGAGCTGTTTTTT.

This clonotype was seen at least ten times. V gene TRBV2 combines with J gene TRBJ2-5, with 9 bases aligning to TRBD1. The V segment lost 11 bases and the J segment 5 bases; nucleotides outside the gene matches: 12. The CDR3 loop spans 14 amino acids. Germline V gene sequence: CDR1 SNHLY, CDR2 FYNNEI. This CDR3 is CAGGPRTGDETQYF. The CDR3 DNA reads TGTGCCGGGGGGCCCCGGACAGGGGACGAGACCCAGTACTTC.